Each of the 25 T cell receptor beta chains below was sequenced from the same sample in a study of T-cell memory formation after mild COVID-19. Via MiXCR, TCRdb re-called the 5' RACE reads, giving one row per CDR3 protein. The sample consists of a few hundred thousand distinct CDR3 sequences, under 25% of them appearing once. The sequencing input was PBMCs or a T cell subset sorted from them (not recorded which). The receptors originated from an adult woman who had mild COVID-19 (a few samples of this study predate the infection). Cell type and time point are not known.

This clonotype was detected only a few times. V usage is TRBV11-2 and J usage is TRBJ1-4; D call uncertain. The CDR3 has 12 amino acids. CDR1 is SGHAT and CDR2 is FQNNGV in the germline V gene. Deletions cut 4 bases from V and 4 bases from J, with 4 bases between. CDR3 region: CASSSFNEKLFF. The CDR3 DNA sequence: TGTGCCAGCAGCTCCTTTAATGAAAAACTGTTTTTT.

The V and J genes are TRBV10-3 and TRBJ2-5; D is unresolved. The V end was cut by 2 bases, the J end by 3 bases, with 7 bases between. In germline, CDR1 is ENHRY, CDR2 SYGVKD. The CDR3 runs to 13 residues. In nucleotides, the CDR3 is TGTGCCATCAGTGAGGGGGTCAAAGAGACCCAGTACTTC. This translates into CAISEGVKETQYF.

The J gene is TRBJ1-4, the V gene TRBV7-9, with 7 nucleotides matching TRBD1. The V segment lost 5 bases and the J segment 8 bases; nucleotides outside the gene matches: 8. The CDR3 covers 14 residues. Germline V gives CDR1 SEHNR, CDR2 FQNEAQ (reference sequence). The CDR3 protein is CASSRGQESEKLFF. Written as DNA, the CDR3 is TGTGCCAGCAGCCGAGGACAGGAATCCGAAAAACTGTTTTTT.

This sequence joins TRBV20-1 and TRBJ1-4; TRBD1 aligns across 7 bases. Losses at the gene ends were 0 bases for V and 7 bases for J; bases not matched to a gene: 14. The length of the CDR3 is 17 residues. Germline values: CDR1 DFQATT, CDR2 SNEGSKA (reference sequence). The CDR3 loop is CSARDQLYGHRGEKLFF. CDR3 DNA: TGCAGTGCTAGAGATCAGTTATATGGGCACAGGGGTGAAAAACTGTTTTTT.

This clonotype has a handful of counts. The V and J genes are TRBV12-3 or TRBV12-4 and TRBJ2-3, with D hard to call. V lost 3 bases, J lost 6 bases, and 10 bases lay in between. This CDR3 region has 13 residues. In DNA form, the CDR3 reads TGTGCCAGCAGTTTCGGCTACGAGGATACGCAGTATTTT. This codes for CASSFGYEDTQYF.

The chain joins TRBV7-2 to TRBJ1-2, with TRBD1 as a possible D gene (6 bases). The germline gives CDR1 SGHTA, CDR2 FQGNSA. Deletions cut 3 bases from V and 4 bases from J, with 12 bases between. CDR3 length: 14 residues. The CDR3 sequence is CASSFLGGSYGYTF. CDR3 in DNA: TGTGCCAGCAGCTTTTTGGGGGGCTCCTATGGCTACACCTTC.

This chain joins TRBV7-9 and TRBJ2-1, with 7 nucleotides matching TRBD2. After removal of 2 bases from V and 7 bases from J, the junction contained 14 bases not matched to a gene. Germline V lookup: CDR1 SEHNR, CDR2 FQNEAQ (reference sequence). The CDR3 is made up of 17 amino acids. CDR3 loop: CASSLPRRAGRMNEQFF. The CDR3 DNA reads TGTGCCAGCAGCTTACCCCGACGAGCGGGAAGGATGAATGAGCAGTTCTTC.

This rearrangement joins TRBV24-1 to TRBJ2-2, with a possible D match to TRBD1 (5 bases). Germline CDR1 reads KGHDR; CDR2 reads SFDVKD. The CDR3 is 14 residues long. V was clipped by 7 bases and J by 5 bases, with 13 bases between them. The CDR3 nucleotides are TGTGCCACCAGCCATCCGGCAGGGACCGGGGAGCTGTTTTTT. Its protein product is CATSHPAGTGELFF.

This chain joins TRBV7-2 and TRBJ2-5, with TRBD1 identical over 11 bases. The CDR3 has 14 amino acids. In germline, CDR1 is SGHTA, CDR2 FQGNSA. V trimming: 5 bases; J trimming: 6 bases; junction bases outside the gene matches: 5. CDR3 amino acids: CASSLDRGRKTQYF. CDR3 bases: TGTGCCAGCAGCCTGGACAGGGGGCGAAAGACCCAGTACTTC.

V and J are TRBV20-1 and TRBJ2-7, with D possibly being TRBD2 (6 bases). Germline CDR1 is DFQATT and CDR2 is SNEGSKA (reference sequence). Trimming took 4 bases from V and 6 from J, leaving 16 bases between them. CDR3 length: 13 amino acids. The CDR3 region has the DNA TGCAGTGCTATGGCGGGAATCTCCGTCGAGCAGTACTTC. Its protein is CSAMAGISVEQYF.

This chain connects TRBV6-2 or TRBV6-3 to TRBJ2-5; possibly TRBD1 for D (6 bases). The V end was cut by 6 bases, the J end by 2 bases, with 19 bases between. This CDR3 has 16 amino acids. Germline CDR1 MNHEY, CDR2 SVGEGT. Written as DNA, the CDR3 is TGTGCCAGCAGACGCATCCTCCGGGACAAACAAGAGACCCAGTACTTC. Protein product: CASRRILRDKQETQYF.

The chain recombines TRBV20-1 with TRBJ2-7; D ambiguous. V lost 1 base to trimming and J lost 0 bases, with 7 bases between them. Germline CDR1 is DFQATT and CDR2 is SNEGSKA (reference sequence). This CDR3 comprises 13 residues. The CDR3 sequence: CSARVPSSYEQYF. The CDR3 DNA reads TGCAGTGCTAGAGTACCGAGCTCCTACGAGCAGTACTTC.

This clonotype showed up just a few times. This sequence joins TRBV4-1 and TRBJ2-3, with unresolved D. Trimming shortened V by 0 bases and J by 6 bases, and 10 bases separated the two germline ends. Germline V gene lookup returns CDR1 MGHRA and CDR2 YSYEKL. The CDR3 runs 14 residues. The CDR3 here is CASSQDPKLDTQYF. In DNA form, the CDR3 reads TGCGCCAGCAGCCAAGATCCAAAGCTGGATACGCAGTATTTT.

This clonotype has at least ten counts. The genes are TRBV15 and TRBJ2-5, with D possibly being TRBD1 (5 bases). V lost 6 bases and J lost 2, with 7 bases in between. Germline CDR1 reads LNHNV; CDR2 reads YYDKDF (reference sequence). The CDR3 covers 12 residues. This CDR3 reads CATSRGQETQYF. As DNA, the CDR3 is TGTGCCACCAGTAGGGGACAAGAGACCCAGTACTTC.

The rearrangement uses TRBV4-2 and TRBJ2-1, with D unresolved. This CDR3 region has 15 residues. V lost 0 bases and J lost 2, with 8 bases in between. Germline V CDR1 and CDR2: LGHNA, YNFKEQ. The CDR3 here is CASSQETDPYNEQFF. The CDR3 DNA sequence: TGTGCCAGCAGCCAAGAGACCGACCCCTACAATGAGCAGTTCTTC.

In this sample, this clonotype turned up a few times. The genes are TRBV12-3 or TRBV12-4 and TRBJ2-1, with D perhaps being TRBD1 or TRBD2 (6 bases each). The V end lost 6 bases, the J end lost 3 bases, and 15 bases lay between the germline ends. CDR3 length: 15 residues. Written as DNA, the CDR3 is TGTGCCAGCAGCCCTCCGGGGGCGATCTACAATGAGCAGTTCTTC. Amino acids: CASSPPGAIYNEQFF.

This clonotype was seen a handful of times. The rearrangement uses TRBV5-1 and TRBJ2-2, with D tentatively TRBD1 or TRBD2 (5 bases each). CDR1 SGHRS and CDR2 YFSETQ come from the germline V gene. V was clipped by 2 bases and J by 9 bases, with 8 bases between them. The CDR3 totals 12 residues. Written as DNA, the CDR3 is TGCGCCAGCAGCTTCCAGGGACGGGAGCTGTTTTTT. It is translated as CASSFQGRELFF.

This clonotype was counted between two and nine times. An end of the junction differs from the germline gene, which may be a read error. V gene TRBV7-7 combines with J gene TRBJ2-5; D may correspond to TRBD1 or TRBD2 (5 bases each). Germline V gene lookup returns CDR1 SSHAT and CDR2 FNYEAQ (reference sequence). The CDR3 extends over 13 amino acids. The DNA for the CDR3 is TGTGCTAGCAGCTTAATAGGGACAGAGACCCAGTACTTC. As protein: CASSLIGTETQYF. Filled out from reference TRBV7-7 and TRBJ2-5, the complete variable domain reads GAGVSQSPRYKVTKRGQDVTLRCDPISSHATLYWYQQALGQGPEFLTYFNYEAQPDKSGLPSDRFSAERPEGSISTLTIQRTEQRDSAMYRCASSLIGTETQYFGPGTRLLVL.

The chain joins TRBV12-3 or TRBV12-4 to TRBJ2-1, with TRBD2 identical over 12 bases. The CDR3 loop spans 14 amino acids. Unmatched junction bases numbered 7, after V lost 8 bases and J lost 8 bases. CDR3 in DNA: TGTGCCAGCTCCCTAGCGGGGGGGAACGATGAGCAGTTCTTC. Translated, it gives CASSLAGGNDEQFF.

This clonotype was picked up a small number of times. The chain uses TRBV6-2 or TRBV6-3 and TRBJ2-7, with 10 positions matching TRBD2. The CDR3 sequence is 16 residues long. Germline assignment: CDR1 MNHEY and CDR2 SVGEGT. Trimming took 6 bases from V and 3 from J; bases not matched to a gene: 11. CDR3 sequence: CASRSPLAGVIYEQYF. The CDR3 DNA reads TGTGCCAGCAGATCCCCTCTAGCGGGAGTTATCTACGAGCAGTACTTC.

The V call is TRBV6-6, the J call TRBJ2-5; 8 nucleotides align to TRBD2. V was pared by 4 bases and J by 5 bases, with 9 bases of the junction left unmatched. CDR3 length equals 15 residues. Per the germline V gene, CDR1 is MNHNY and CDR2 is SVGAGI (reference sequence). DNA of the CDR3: TGTGCCAGCAGTTCCCCGGGAGGGCCCGGGGAGACCCAGTACTTC. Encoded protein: CASSSPGGPGETQYF.

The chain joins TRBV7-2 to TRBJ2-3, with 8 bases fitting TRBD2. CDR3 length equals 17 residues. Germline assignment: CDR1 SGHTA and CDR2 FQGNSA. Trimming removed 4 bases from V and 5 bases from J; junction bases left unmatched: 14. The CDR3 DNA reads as TGTGCCAGCAGCTCCCGGGCAAAAGCGGGGGTACGAGATACGCAGTATTTT. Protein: CASSSRAKAGVRDTQYF.

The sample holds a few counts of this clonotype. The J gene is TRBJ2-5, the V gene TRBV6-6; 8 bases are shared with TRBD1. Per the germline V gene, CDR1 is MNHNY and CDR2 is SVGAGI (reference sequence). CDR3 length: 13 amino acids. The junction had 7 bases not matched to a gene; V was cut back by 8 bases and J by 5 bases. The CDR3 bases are TGTGCCAGCGGACAGACAGGGGTTGAGACCCAGTACTTC. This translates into CASGQTGVETQYF.

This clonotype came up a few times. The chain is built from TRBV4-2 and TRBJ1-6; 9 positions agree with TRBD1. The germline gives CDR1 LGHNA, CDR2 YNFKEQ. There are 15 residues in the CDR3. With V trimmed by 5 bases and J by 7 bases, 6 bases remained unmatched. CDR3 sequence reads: CASSGWDRANSPLHF. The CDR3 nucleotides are TGTGCCAGCAGCGGCTGGGACAGGGCGAATTCACCCCTCCACTTT.

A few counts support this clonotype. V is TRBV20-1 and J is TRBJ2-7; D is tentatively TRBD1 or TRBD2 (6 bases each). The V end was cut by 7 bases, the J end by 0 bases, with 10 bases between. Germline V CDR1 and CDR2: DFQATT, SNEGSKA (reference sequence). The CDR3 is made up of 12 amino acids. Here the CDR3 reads CSVGGPSYEQYF. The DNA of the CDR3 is TGCAGTGTGGGGGGCCCCTCCTACGAGCAGTACTTC.